The next 16 T cell receptor beta chains were all read from a single sample in a study of blood T cell repertoires in COVID-19. Repertoires were generated with immunoSEQ multiplex PCR, while TCRdb's copy carries only in-frame clones and drops some. The sample lists approximately 220,000 clones; more than 75% were seen once. The sequenced material came from peripheral blood. The origin of the receptors is a man in his fifties or sixties who had recovered from COVID-19.

The rearrangement links TRBV6-6 to TRBJ1-4; TRBD1 is a possible D gene (6 bases). V lost 5 bases and J lost 7, with 14 bases in between. This CDR3 has 14 amino acids. In germline, CDR1 is MNHNY, CDR2 SVGAGI (reference sequence). The CDR3 reads CASSPQGNGEKLFF. DNA for the CDR3: TGTGCCAGCAGTCCACAGGGAAACGGTGAAAAACTGTTTTTT.

The chain has TRBV10-1 and TRBJ2-1; 13 bases agree with TRBD2. This CDR3 comprises 17 residues. Germline V gene lookup returns CDR1 WNHNN and CDR2 SYGVQD (reference sequence). Trimming cost V 6 bases and J 0 bases; bases outside gene matches: 5. The CDR3 here is CASRRGLAGPSYNEQFF. The CDR3 nucleotides read TGCGCCAGCAGGAGGGGACTAGCGGGGCCCTCCTACAATGAGCAGTTCTTC.

Remarks on this clone: This specimen includes other DNA sequences encoding the same CDR3. The chain joins TRBV5-1 to TRBJ2-5; D is perhaps TRBD2 (5 bases). From germline, CDR1 is SGHRS and CDR2 YFSETQ. This CDR3 comprises 14 residues. Deletions cut 0 bases from V and 2 bases from J, with 8 bases between. In nucleotides, the CDR3 is TGCGCCAGCAGCTTGGGGACTTCACAAGAGACCCAGTACTTC. Protein: CASSLGTSQETQYF.

The chain carries TRBV2 and TRBJ1-6, with 9 positions matching TRBD1. CDR3 size: 15 residues. The V segment lost 4 bases and the J segment 7 bases; nucleotides outside the gene matches: 5. Germline V gene sequence: CDR1 SNHLY, CDR2 FYNNEI. The CDR3 DNA reads as TGTGCCAGCAGTGTCGGGACAGGGAAAAATTCACCCCTCCACTTT. Residues: CASSVGTGKNSPLHF.

This chain joins TRBV3-1 (or the pseudogene TRBV3-2) and TRBJ2-1, with D possibly TRBD2 on 6 matching bases. This CDR3 has 15 residues. The germline V gene encodes CDR1 LGHDT and CDR2 YNNKEL (reference sequence). V was shortened by 0 bases and J by 6 bases, with 12 bases between the two germline ends. In DNA, the CDR3 is TGTGCCAGCAGCCAAGATCCGGGGACTTCCAATGAGCAGTTCTTC. This translates into CASSQDPGTSNEQFF.

This chain joins TRBV9 and TRBJ2-7, with 8 bases that match TRBD2. CDR3 length equals 13 residues. The V gene end was trimmed by 4 bases and the J gene end by 5 bases; junction bases not matched to a gene: 5. In germline, CDR1 is SGDLS, CDR2 YYNGEE. CDR3 residues: CASSFLTSDEQYF. Written as DNA, the CDR3 is TGTGCCAGCAGCTTTTTGACTAGCGACGAGCAGTACTTC.

The chain joins TRBV6-5 to TRBJ1-1, with TRBD1 as a possible D gene (5 bases). Germline lookup yields CDR1 MNHEY and CDR2 SVGAGI. V was shortened by 7 bases and J by 1 base, with 10 bases between the two germline ends. The length of the CDR3 is 13 residues. CDR3 nucleotides: TGTGCCAGCAAGGGGCAGCCGAACACTGAAGCTTTCTTT. This encodes CASKGQPNTEAFF.

The chain recombines TRBV5-1 with TRBJ2-3; TRBD2 matches at 9 bases. CDR1 and CDR2 from the germline V gene are SGHRS and YFSETQ. The CDR3 has 15 residues. The trim removed 3 bases at V and 4 bases at J, leaving 6 bases unmatched. The CDR3 coding sequence is TGCGCCAGCAGCTCACCCGCGGGGGGGCCAGATACGCAGTATTTT. It codes for CASSSPAGGPDTQYF.

The chain has TRBV24-1 and TRBJ1-5, with a weak D call TRBD1 (5 bases). V dropped 7 bases and J dropped 2 bases, with 14 bases sitting between them. This CDR3 spans 15 amino acids. The V gene's germline CDR1 is KGHDR and CDR2 SFDVKD. DNA of the CDR3: TGTGCCACCAGCAAGGACAAGTCAGGCAATCAGCCCCAGCATTTT. It yields the protein CATSKDKSGNQPQHF.

V is TRBV30 and J is TRBJ2-5; D is ambiguous. The CDR3 totals 13 residues. V was pared by 4 bases and J by 2 bases, with 11 bases between. Germline lookup yields CDR1 GTSNPN and CDR2 SVGIG (reference sequence). CDR3 DNA sequence: TGTGCCTGGAAGCAGCAGGTTCAAGAGACCCAGTACTTC. It translates to CAWKQQVQETQYF.

V gene TRBV29-1 combines with J gene TRBJ1-2; possibly TRBD1 for D (5 bases). Trimming removed 3 bases at V and 8 bases at J, with 10 bases between. This CDR3 has 11 residues. Germline-derived CDR1 and CDR2 are SQVTM and ANQGSEA. This chain's CDR3 is CSVDGGRGYTF. The CDR3 coding sequence is TGCAGCGTTGATGGGGGGAGAGGCTACACCTTC.

The V and J genes are TRBV7-8 and TRBJ2-3, with D tentatively TRBD2 (6 bases). Germline V CDR1 and CDR2: SGHVS, FQNEAQ. V shed 7 bases and J shed 0 bases, with 20 bases lying between them. The CDR3 covers 17 residues. CDR3 in DNA: TGTGCCAGCATTTTTGAGGGAGGTAGCTTCAGCACAGATACGCAGTATTTT. Its protein product is CASIFEGGSFSTDTQYF.

This clone showed up just a few times. The chain combines TRBV5-4 with TRBJ1-1; 9 bases agree with TRBD1. CDR3 length equals 16 residues. With 4 bases clipped from V and 0 bases from J, the junction kept 7 bases outside the gene matches. Germline V gene data show CDR1 as SGHNT and CDR2 as YYREEE (reference sequence). The CDR3 DNA reads TGTGCCAGCAGCACCTACAGGGGGCCATTGAACACTGAAGCTTTCTTT. It specifies CASSTYRGPLNTEAFF.

V usage is TRBV5-5 and J usage is TRBJ1-5; no clear D. Germline CDR1 and CDR2: SGHKS and YYEKEE (reference sequence). This CDR3 spans 15 amino acids. Trimming pared 0 bases from V and 0 bases from J, leaving 7 bases between. In DNA, the CDR3 is TGTGCCAGCAGCTTGGAATGGAGTAGCAATCAGCCCCAGCATTTT. It specifies CASSLEWSSNQPQHF.

The chain carries TRBV10-3 and TRBJ2-7; 10 nucleotides align to TRBD2. Per germline, CDR1 ENHRY and CDR2 SYGVKD. V shed 6 bases, J shed 4 bases, and the junction held 6 bases outside the gene matches. This CDR3 is 14 amino acids long. For the CDR3, the DNA is TGTGCCATCAGGGAGCCGGGACTAGCGTACGAGCAGTACTTC. This gives the protein CAIREPGLAYEQYF.

This sequence joins TRBV7-3 and TRBJ2-3; D unresolved. Germline V lookup: CDR1 SGHTA, CDR2 FQGTGA. The CDR3 extends over 12 amino acids. V was shortened by 1 base and J by 4 bases, with 3 bases between the two germline ends. CDR3 amino acids: CASSLISDTQYF. The CDR3 DNA reads TGTGCCAGCAGCTTAATATCAGATACGCAGTATTTT.